This T cell receptor beta chain was obtained from a study of early T cells in non-severe SARS-CoV-2 infection. For the study at large: It was bulk RNA from unsorted whole blood that was sequenced, and the chains were unpaired.

As regards this clonotype: What it binds is not known.

Study observations and caveats: VDJdb matching skewed toward anti-spike CD8 responses, missing private and CD4 specificities.

Unique molecular identifiers were added to individual cDNA molecules. TCRdb reprocessed the 5' RACE reads via MiXCR and lists one record per CDR3 protein. This sample has about 100,000 distinct CDR3 sequences, with around 14% found just once. Germline V gene lookup returns CDR1 SQVTM and CDR2 ANQGSEA. V lost 0 bases and J 6 bases, leaving 10 bases between the germline ends. The CDR3 consists of 13 residues. This clonotype was sampled from an adult who was a healthcare worker with PCR-confirmed SARS-CoV-2 infection or an uninfected control (not recorded which). The sequencing input was whole blood. The V and J genes are TRBV29-1 and TRBJ2-3, with no clear D. The CDR3 region has the DNA TGCAGCGTTGAAGATCGGGCGGCGGATACGCAGTATTTT. Translation gives CSVEDRAADTQYF.